This T cell receptor (beta chain) derives from a study of Ad26.COV2.S vaccination and SARS-CoV-2 variants. For the study at large: Among those in the COV1001 Ad26.COV2.S trial arm was the donor. The authors gave Ad26.COV2.S intramuscularly, either once or twice 56 days apart. General observations from the study: Recipients given vaccine exceeded placebo recipients in spike-specific TCR breadth. Estimates derived from TCR breadth and depth analyses may have underestimated total T cell responses.

The treatment was: around 19 received Ad26.COV2.S at low or high dose, single or two shots; five or six received placebo; per-sample allocation not given. On day 63 after the first injection, vaccine and placebo recipients gave samples. Regarding this clone: Its antigen is unidentified.

Here immunoSEQ multiplex PCR was the method, and the copy in TCRdb shows in-frame clones only, minus some. Of 380,000 or so clones listed, about 83% are singletons. Here the sequenced sample was peripheral blood, taken in a trial of Ad26.COV2.S vaccine versus placebo. This TCR came from a person between 18 and 65 years old who received the Ad26.COV2.S COVID-19 vaccine or a placebo.

CDR3 residues: CASTDRVIGELFF. The CDR3 bases are TGTGCCAGCACGGACAGGGTTATCGGGGAGCTGTTTTTT. The chain uses TRBV6-6 and TRBJ2-2; TRBD1 agrees at 8 bases. The germline V gene has CDR1 MNHNY and CDR2 SVGAGI (reference sequence). With V trimmed by 7 bases and J by 7 bases, 5 bases remained unmatched. The CDR3 is 13 residues long.